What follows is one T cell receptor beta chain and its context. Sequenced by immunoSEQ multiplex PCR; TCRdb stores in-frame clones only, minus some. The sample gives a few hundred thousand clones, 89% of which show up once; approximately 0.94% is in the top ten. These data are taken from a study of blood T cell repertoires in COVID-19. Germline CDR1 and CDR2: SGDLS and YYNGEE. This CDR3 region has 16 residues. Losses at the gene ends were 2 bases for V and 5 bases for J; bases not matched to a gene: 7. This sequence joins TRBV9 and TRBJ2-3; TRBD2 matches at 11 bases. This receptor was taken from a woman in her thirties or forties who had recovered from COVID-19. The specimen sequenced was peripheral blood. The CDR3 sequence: CASSVTLAGERDTQYF. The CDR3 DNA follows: TGTGCCAGCAGCGTCACACTAGCGGGAGAAAGAGATACGCAGTATTTT. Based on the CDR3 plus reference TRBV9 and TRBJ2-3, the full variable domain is DSGVTQTPKHLITATGQRVTLRCSPRSGDLSVYWYQQSLDQGLQFLIQYYNGEERAKGNILERFSAQQFPDLHSELNLSSLELGDSALYFCASSVTLAGERDTQYFGPGTRLTVL.